The TCR beta chain described here comes from a study of spatial heterogeneity in lung cancer. As for the study in general: When follow-up PBMC samples existed, they were sequenced (at a median of approximately two years after resection). Alpha-chain sequences were detected in numbers that were consistently lower than beta-chain sequences.

Study findings and constraints: Ubiquitous expanded tumor TCRs appeared in blood more at resection than follow-up.

Every cDNA TCR molecule received its own unique molecular identifier. TCRdb processed the 5' RACE reads anew with MiXCR; each CDR3 protein has one entry. The table shows about 120,000 distinct CDR3 sequences, with 12% occurring only once. The trim removed 2 bases at V and 5 bases at J, leaving 17 bases unmatched. Germline V gene data show CDR1 as SGHRS and CDR2 as YFSETQ. CDR3 size: 18 residues. For this clonotype: The antigen remains unidentified.

Sample time point: blood at routine non-recurrence follow-up after resection. Unsorted whole RNA of tumor, nontumor lung or frozen PBMC was sequenced. The clonotype comes from a male donor with early-stage non-small cell lung cancer. The genes are TRBV5-1 and TRBJ2-5; 8 nucleotides agree with TRBD1. Sample: PBMCs, taken at follow-up. The DNA for the CDR3 is TGCGCCAGCAGCTTACCAGGGGGCACTCGTCCGACAAGTGAGACCCAGTACTTC. Its protein is CASSLPGGTRPTSETQYF.